The 9 T cell receptor beta chains below come from one sample, sequenced in a study of human T cells and chemical hapten exposure. TCRdb re-called the RACE reads through MiXCR, storing one row per CDR3 protein. Of roughly 160,000 distinct CDR3 sequences in the sample, about 14% were seen once. Time point described: patch test 1, 2 weeks after DPC sensitization. Treatment specified: therapeutic diphenylcyclopropenone sensitization with weekly scalp DPC. Sequenced material: whole blood, taken in connection with sensitization to the hapten diphenylcyclopropenone (DPC). The receptors shown here come from a woman aged 25 to 39 with alopecia areata. Some clones in this sample may be carry-over from other donors' samples.

This clonotype was detected only a few times. The rearrangement joins TRBV28 to TRBJ1-2; no clear D gene. The length of the CDR3 is 13 residues. Germline CDR1 MDHEN, CDR2 SYDVKM. The V end lost 7 bases, the J end lost 10 bases, and 19 bases lay between the germline ends. CDR3 nucleotide sequence: TGTGCCAGCACGGCAACAGTACCCTTAGTCTACACCTTC. This gives the protein CASTATVPLVYTF.

This clonotype was seen a handful of times. The chain has TRBV6-5 and TRBJ1-5, with D possibly being TRBD1 (5 bases). The V end lost 6 bases, the J end lost 4 bases, and 10 bases lay between the germline ends. This CDR3 has 13 residues. Germline lookup yields CDR1 MNHEY and CDR2 SVGAGI. The CDR3 loop is CASSHGGNQPQHF. CDR3 DNA sequence: TGTGCCAGCAGCCATGGGGGGAATCAGCCCCAGCATTTT.

Only a few counts were recorded for this clonotype. In DNA, the CDR3 is TGTGCCAGCGTTAGATGGGGCACAGATACGCAGTATTTT. It codes for CASVRWGTDTQYF. The chain employs TRBV13 and TRBJ2-3; D is uncertain. Germline values: CDR1 PRHDT, CDR2 FYEKMQ (reference sequence). The CDR3 sequence is 13 residues long. V was shortened by 8 bases and J by 1 base, with 10 bases between the two germline ends.

This chain uses TRBV19 with TRBJ2-3; D gene ambiguous. The CDR3 consists of 12 residues. Germline loops: CDR1 LNHDA, CDR2 SQIVND (reference sequence). Trimming cost V 4 bases and J 4 bases, with 6 bases left between them. The CDR3 spells CASSSVSDTQYF. In DNA, the CDR3 is TGTGCCAGTAGTAGTGTGTCAGATACGCAGTATTTT.

This clonotype occurred many times. The junction departs from germline at one end; a sequencing error may be responsible. This chain links TRBV6-5 with TRBJ1-2; weak D call: TRBD1 (6 bases). CDR3 length: 15 residues. CDR1 is MNHEY and CDR2 is SVGAGI in the germline V gene. CDR3 in amino acids: CASSYSTGAGYGHTF. The CDR3 region has the DNA TGTGCCAGCAGTTACTCGACGGGGGCGGGGTATGGCCACACCTTC.

The V and J genes are TRBV18 and TRBJ2-1, with D unclear. V was trimmed by 0 bases and J by 6 bases, leaving 12 bases between them. The CDR3 is 15 amino acids. In germline, CDR1 is KGHSH, CDR2 LQKENI. CDR3 sequence (DNA): TGTGCCAGCTCACCACCGGTTAATGCCATCAATGAGCAGTTCTTC. Translated: CASSPPVNAINEQFF. Filled out from reference TRBV18 and TRBJ2-1, the complete variable domain reads NAGVMQNPRHLVRRRGQEARLRCSPMKGHSHVYWYRQLPEEGLKFMVYLQKENIIDESGMPKERFSAEFPKEGPSILRIQQVVRGDSAAYFCASSPPVNAINEQFFGPGTRLTVL.

On this clonotype: The CDR3 does not end in the conserved phenylalanine or tryptophan, so this is likely a read error. J is TRBJ1-5 and V is TRBV6-2 or TRBV6-3, with 9 bases lining up with TRBD1. Per the germline V gene, CDR1 is MNHEY and CDR2 is SVGEGT. The length of the CDR3 is 15 residues. The J segment lost 5 bases and the V segment lost 6 bases, leaving 8 bases of the junction unmatched. The CDR3 nucleotides are TGTGCCAGCAGCCCGACCGGACAGGGGTATCAGCCCCAGCATCTT. This sequence encodes CASSPTGQGYQPQHL.

The rearrangement joins TRBV6-5 to TRBJ1-5; D possibly corresponds to TRBD1 (6 bases). From germline, CDR1 is MNHEY and CDR2 SVGAGI. The CDR3 loop spans 14 amino acids. Trimming pared 2 bases from V and 3 bases from J, leaving 8 bases between. The CDR3 DNA reads TGTGCCAGCAGTTACGGGGGGCACAATCAGCCCCAGCATTTT. Protein product: CASSYGGHNQPQHF.

Ten or more counts support this clonotype. V and J are TRBV20-1 and TRBJ2-6, with D possibly matching TRBD2 (5 bases). Germline loops: CDR1 DFQATT, CDR2 SNEGSKA (reference sequence). CDR3 length: 13 residues. Trimming took 6 bases from V and 1 from J, leaving 7 bases between them. CDR3 nucleotides: TGCAGTGCCCGGGAATCTGGGGCCAACGTCCTGACTTTC. Translating gives CSARESGANVLTF.